The source of this T cell receptor (beta chain) is a study of cytomegalovirus exposure and HLA in healthy donors. V was clipped by 5 bases and J by 4 bases; unmatched bases: 8. Germline CDR1 is SGHTA and CDR2 is FQGNSA. CDR3 length equals 16 residues. Primers for the PCR totalled 60 Vbeta and 13 Jbeta. Some clones are missing from TCRdb's copy, which holds only in-frame ones; the method was immunoSEQ multiplex PCR. The top ten clones hold around 3.2% of a sample with around 90,000 clones, approximately 80% of them seen once. This receptor was taken from a middle-aged woman in good health and CMV-seronegative. The chain combines TRBV7-2 with TRBJ2-6; 7 nucleotides align to TRBD1. The sample comprised PBMCs. The CDR3 loop is CASSERQGAGANVLTF. CDR3 DNA: TGTGCCAGCAGCGAACGACAGGGTGCGGGGGCCAACGTCCTGACTTTC. The full variable domain, completed using reference TRBV7-2 and TRBJ2-6, is GAGVSQSPSNKVTEKGKDVELRCDPISGHTALYWYRQSLGQGLEFLIYFQGNSAPDKSGLPSDRFSAERTGGSVSTLTIQRTQQEDSAVYLCASSERQGAGANVLTFGAGSRLTVL.